Described below is a single T cell receptor (beta chain) sequence and its context. Followed over time, Seattle patients had been enrolled while infection was active. Clones were read by immunoSEQ multiplex PCR, and TCRdb kept only the in-frame ones, dropping some. The sample gives a few hundred thousand clones, approximately 92% of which show up once; about 2.5% is in the top ten. These data come from a study of blood T cell repertoires in COVID-19. The sequence was obtained from a person aged 18 to 35 with COVID-19, enrolled during active disease. Source material: peripheral blood.

The CDR3 reads CASRIQGLNAGELFF. CDR3 nucleotides: TGTGCCAGCAGAATACAGGGATTGAATGCCGGGGAGCTGTTTTTT. The V and J genes are TRBV6-5 and TRBJ2-2; possible D gene TRBD1, 6 bases. This CDR3 contains 15 residues. Germline V gene lookup returns CDR1 MNHEY and CDR2 SVGAGI. The V and J ends lost 6 bases and 6 bases respectively, with 17 bases between them.